What follows are 24 T cell receptor beta chains derived from one specimen sequenced in a study of PD-1 blockade in classical Hodgkin lymphoma. Patients all relapsed after autologous stem cell transplantation, and there was variation in brentuximab vedotin exposure. Sequencing used immunoSEQ multiplex PCR; TCRdb keeps in-frame clones, though not all of them. The table includes about 62,000 clones, approximately 88% detected once. The material was peripheral blood mononuclear cells (PBMCs), obtained at baseline. The receptor set was obtained from a human donor with classical Hodgkin lymphoma.

This clone was observed a handful of times. The chain has TRBV7-9 and TRBJ2-5; 12 bases agree with TRBD2. The CDR3 runs to 15 residues. The V segment lost 3 bases and the J segment 2 bases; nucleotides outside the gene matches: 1. Germline V gene lookup returns CDR1 SEHNR and CDR2 FQNEAQ (reference sequence). The CDR3 protein is CASSLGLAGQETQYF. The CDR3 nucleotides read TGTGCCAGCAGCTTGGGACTAGCGGGTCAAGAGACCCAGTACTTC.

This clone appeared once. This chain uses TRBV6-5 with TRBJ2-7; D unclear. The V and J ends lost 0 bases and 6 bases respectively, with 9 bases between them. CDR3 length: 13 amino acids. CDR1 is MNHEY and CDR2 is SVGAGI in the germline V gene. The CDR3 sequence: CASSYSERAEQYF. The CDR3 DNA is TGTGCCAGCAGTTACTCGGAACGGGCCGAGCAGTACTTC.

The chain combines TRBV25-1 with TRBJ1-1; D ambiguous. Deletions cut 6 bases from V and 3 bases from J, with 11 bases between. In germline, CDR1 is MGHDK, CDR2 SYGVNS. The CDR3 extends over 13 amino acids. The chain's CDR3 is CASRTREDTEAFF. The CDR3 coding sequence is TGTGCCAGCAGGACCCGAGAGGACACTGAAGCTTTCTTT.

This clone has a single count. This rearrangement joins TRBV4-2 to TRBJ1-1, with TRBD1 identical over 9 bases. This CDR3 contains 14 residues. Trimming removed 5 bases from V and 5 bases from J; junction bases left unmatched: 6. Germline assignment: CDR1 LGHNA and CDR2 YNFKEQ. Here the CDR3 reads CASSDRGVETEAFF. As DNA, the CDR3 is TGTGCCAGCAGCGACAGGGGGGTGGAGACTGAAGCTTTCTTT.

V is TRBV19 and J is TRBJ1-4; D ambiguous. Germline CDR1 is LNHDA and CDR2 is SQIVND (reference sequence). Trimming stripped 7 bases from V and 8 bases from J, with 11 bases between. The CDR3 is 12 residues long. This CDR3 reads CASIGTREKLFF. CDR3 bases: TGTGCCAGTATTGGCACTCGGGAAAAACTGTTTTTT.

V and J are TRBV2 and TRBJ1-5, with a tentative D call TRBD1 (6 bases). The V gene's germline CDR1 is SNHLY and CDR2 FYNNEI. The CDR3 has 15 amino acids. With 5 bases removed from V and 2 bases from J, the gap between germline ends came to 13 bases. The CDR3 region has the DNA TGTGCCAGCAGTCCTCAGGGGTGGGGCAATCAGCCCCAGCATTTT. As protein: CASSPQGWGNQPQHF.

This clone was found a few times. The chain carries TRBV29-1 and TRBJ1-2, with 9 bases fitting TRBD1. Trimming removed 3 bases from V and 5 bases from J; junction bases left unmatched: 4. This CDR3 has 13 residues. Germline loops: CDR1 SQVTM, CDR2 ANQGSEA. The CDR3 loop reads CSVDRTGVYGYTF. Here the CDR3 DNA reads TGCAGCGTTGATAGGACAGGGGTATATGGCTACACCTTC.

The rearrangement uses TRBV28 and TRBJ2-4; D is unclear. The CDR3 spans 14 residues. The germline V gene has CDR1 MDHEN and CDR2 SYDVKM. Trimming left V 3 bases short and J 2 bases short, with 8 bases between. This CDR3 is CASSFAATKNIQYF. CDR3 coding DNA: TGTGCCAGCAGTTTCGCGGCGACCAAAAACATTCAGTACTTC.

V is TRBV6-1 and J is TRBJ2-1; D uncertain. The V end was cut by 1 base, the J end by 10 bases, with 8 bases between. Per the germline V gene, CDR1 is MNHNS and CDR2 is SASEGT. The CDR3 has 12 residues. This CDR3 reads CASSEESAEQFF. CDR3 nucleotides: TGTGCCAGCAGTGAAGAGAGTGCGGAGCAGTTCTTC.

The chain joins TRBV4-2 to TRBJ1-2; D remains unclear. V was cut by 1 base and J by 4 bases, with 13 bases left in between. The CDR3 runs to 15 residues. CDR1 is LGHNA and CDR2 is YNFKEQ in the germline V gene. CDR3 in DNA: TGTGCCAGCAGCCAAGTGGAACAGTCGACCTATGGCTACACCTTC. This sequence encodes CASSQVEQSTYGYTF.

This chain joins TRBV19 and TRBJ1-2; 9 bases match TRBD1. Trimming cost V 6 bases and J 5 bases; bases outside gene matches: 10. The CDR3 runs 15 residues. From germline, CDR1 is LNHDA and CDR2 SQIVND (reference sequence). The chain's CDR3 is CASSDTGGAEYGYTF. Here the CDR3 DNA reads TGTGCCAGTAGCGACACAGGGGGCGCAGAATATGGCTACACCTTC. Full variable domain (remainder filled in from reference TRBV19 and TRBJ1-2): DGGITQSPKYLFRKEGQNVTLSCEQNLNHDAMYWYRQDPGQGLRLIYYSQIVNDFQKGDIAEGYSVSREKKESFPLTVTSAQKNPTAFYLCASSDTGGAEYGYTFGSGTRLTVV.

This clone came up once. The CDR3 DNA follows: TGTGCCAGCAGCGTAGAGTCCTACAATGAGCAGTTCTTC. It translates to CASSVESYNEQFF. The genes are TRBV9 and TRBJ2-1; D unresolved. Germline CDR1 is SGDLS and CDR2 is YYNGEE. CDR3 length: 13 amino acids. Trimming took off 0 bases at V and 1 base at J, with 2 bases between the two ends.

The chain recombines TRBV9 with TRBJ1-2, with TRBD1 matching 10 bases. The CDR3 is made up of 14 amino acids. Trimming removed 4 bases from V and 3 bases from J; junction bases left unmatched: 3. The germline V gene has CDR1 SGDLS and CDR2 YYNGEE. The CDR3 is CASSPGTGDYGYTF. CDR3 DNA: TGTGCCAGCAGCCCCGGGACAGGGGACTATGGCTACACCTTC. The variable domain in full, with the rest retrieved from reference TRBV9 and TRBJ1-2, is DSGVTQTPKHLITATGQRVTLRCSPRSGDLSVYWYQQSLDQGLQFLIQYYNGEERAKGNILERFSAQQFPDLHSELNLSSLELGDSALYFCASSPGTGDYGYTFGSGTRLTVV.

This rearrangement joins TRBV18 to TRBJ1-2; TRBD1 aligns across 10 bases. Germline CDR1 is KGHSH and CDR2 is LQKENI. V was pared by 0 bases and J by 13 bases, with 17 bases of the junction left unmatched. The CDR3 runs to 17 residues. CDR3 DNA sequence: TGTGCCAGCTCACCACCAGGGACAGGGGACCTCCCTGGAGGGTCCACCTTC. This translates into CASSPPGTGDLPGGSTF.

The rearrangement joins TRBV5-6 to TRBJ2-7, with D possibly matching TRBD1 (6 bases). The CDR3 loop spans 16 amino acids. With 4 bases removed from V and 0 bases from J, the gap between germline ends came to 17 bases. Germline CDR1 SGHDT, CDR2 YYEEEE. CDR3 bases: TGTGCCAGCAGCCCATTAGACAGGCAAAGCTCCTACGAGCAGTACTTC. Translation: CASSPLDRQSSYEQYF.

The chain combines TRBV4-2 with TRBJ2-7; 7 bases are a match to TRBD1. Unmatched junction bases numbered 11, after V lost 0 bases and J lost 0 bases. The CDR3 length is 18 residues. CDR1 is LGHNA and CDR2 is YNFKEQ in the germline V gene. The CDR3 DNA follows: TGTGCCAGCAGCCAAGATCTTGTAGGACAGGTGAGCTCCTACGAGCAGTACTTC. Translated, it gives CASSQDLVGQVSSYEQYF.

The V and J genes are TRBV5-6 and TRBJ1-1; D unresolved. Deletions cut 1 base from V and 0 bases from J, with 19 bases between. Germline V lookup: CDR1 SGHDT, CDR2 YYEEEE. This CDR3 comprises 18 residues. The CDR3 DNA reads TGTGCCAGCAGCTTGCCCCTGGAGGGTCACAGACTGAACACTGAAGCTTTCTTT. Amino acid sequence: CASSLPLEGHRLNTEAFF.

The rearrangement uses TRBV11-2 and TRBJ2-3, with TRBD2 identical over 9 bases. This CDR3 is built from 15 residues. Losses at the gene ends were 1 base for V and 8 bases for J; bases not matched to a gene: 7. The V gene's germline CDR1 is SGHAT and CDR2 FQNNGV. CDR3 loop: CASSLVWRGGLTQYF. The CDR3 coding sequence is TGTGCCAGCAGCTTAGTATGGCGGGGGGGACTTACGCAGTATTTT.

The J gene is TRBJ1-5, the V gene TRBV6-6, with 7 bases that match TRBD1. CDR3 length: 16 amino acids. After removal of 2 bases from V and 0 bases from J, the junction contained 4 bases not matched to a gene. Germline V gene data show CDR1 as MNHNY and CDR2 as SVGAGI (reference sequence). The CDR3 DNA sequence: TGTGCCAGCAGTTACGAGGGGGCCTATAGCAATCAGCCCCAGCATTTT. Protein: CASSYEGAYSNQPQHF.

The rearrangement joins TRBV19 to TRBJ2-5, with a possible D match to TRBD2 (6 bases). This CDR3 is 18 amino acids long. Germline V gene data show CDR1 as LNHDA and CDR2 as SQIVND (reference sequence). V lost 6 bases, J lost 1 base, and 24 bases lay in between. Written as DNA, the CDR3 is TGTGCCAGTAGGAAATATGGGGGGTTTGTCCTACCCCAAGAGACCCAGTACTTC. Its translation is CASRKYGGFVLPQETQYF.

This chain uses TRBV20-1 with TRBJ2-3; D is unclear. Germline CDR1 and CDR2: DFQATT and SNEGSKA (reference sequence). Between the trimmed V and J ends, which lost 6 bases and 11 bases, there was a span of 15 bases. The CDR3 consists of 11 residues. The CDR3: CSAAPDPQQYF. The CDR3 DNA reads as TGCAGTGCCGCACCTGACCCACAGCAGTATTTT.

The chain combines TRBV27 with TRBJ2-7, with D unclear. The CDR3 spans 14 residues. V lost 8 bases and J lost 3, with 17 bases in between. Germline assignment: CDR1 MNHEY and CDR2 SMNVEV (reference sequence). CDR3 amino acids: CASFNPLKLYEQYF. In DNA form, the CDR3 reads TGTGCCAGCTTTAATCCCTTAAAGCTCTACGAGCAGTACTTC.

The chain uses TRBV27 and TRBJ1-2; D ambiguous. CDR3 size: 13 residues. CDR1 and CDR2 (germline): MNHEY, SMNVEV (reference sequence). The germline V and J ends were trimmed by 3 bases and 1 base, with 6 bases remaining between them. Here the CDR3 reads CASSFQVNYGYTF. In DNA form, the CDR3 reads TGTGCCAGCAGTTTCCAGGTTAACTATGGCTACACCTTC.

The chain uses TRBV5-8 and TRBJ2-1; D call uncertain. CDR1 SGHTS and CDR2 YDEGEE come from the germline V gene. Trimming stripped 2 bases from V and 0 bases from J, with 15 bases between. CDR3 length: 17 residues. DNA of the CDR3: TGTGCCAGCAGCTTTACCCTGATCGGCAGCTCCTACAATGAGCAGTTCTTC. This gives the protein CASSFTLIGSSYNEQFF.